The clone carrying this T cell receptor (beta chain) was picked up a small number of times. V lost 4 bases to trimming and J lost 6 bases, with 7 bases between them. The CDR3 spans 12 residues. Germline V gene sequence: CDR1 SNHLY, CDR2 FYNNEI. The record originates from a study of blood T cell repertoires in COVID-19. Overall study context: The study drew acute and convalescent COVID-19 samples from the United States, Italy and Spain. The cDNA or gDNA used as material had been derived from T cells, B-cell-depleted T cells, or PBMCs.

Here immunoSEQ multiplex PCR was the method, and the copy in TCRdb shows in-frame clones only, minus some. The data contain 200,000 to 250,000 clones, about 80% of them singletons. This chain connects TRBV2 to TRBJ1-5, with D unresolved. The sequencing sample was made of peripheral blood. This sequence was found in a woman aged 60-70 years with acute or convalescent COVID-19. Here the CDR3 reads CASSVSSQPQHF. The CDR3 nucleotides read TGTGCCAGCAGTGTGTCTTCTCAGCCCCAGCATTTT.